This T cell receptor (beta chain) originates from a study of response to subunit inactivated influenza vaccine. Study-wide results and limits: New T cells are recruited in small numbers by each seasonal influenza vaccination, according to the authors' suggestion.

This clonotype was counted ten times or more. Its antigen is as yet unknown. MiXCR, applied by TCRdb to the RT-PCR reads, yields one record per CDR3 protein. The table lists 400,000 to 550,000 distinct CDR3 sequences, over 25% of them singletons, with 1.5% to 2% in the top ten. The CDR3 spans 14 residues. Germline V lookup: CDR1 MNHEY, CDR2 SVGEGT. V gave up 6 bases and J gave up 3 bases; unmatched junction bases: 5. This chain links TRBV6-2 or TRBV6-3 with TRBJ2-7; TRBD1 agrees at 10 bases. This specimen consisted of CD4+ T cells sorted from PBMCs, obtained 4 to 6 days after vaccination. The TCR originated in a man in his fifties or sixties who received an inactivated influenza vaccine. CDR3 nucleotide sequence: TGTGCCAGCAGCCTGGGACAGGGGCGCTACGAGCAGTACTTC. It encodes CASSLGQGRYEQYF.